A single sample is the source of the 14 T cell receptor beta chains below, sequenced in a study of T cell repertoires in aging, cancer and after chemotherapy. Peripheral blood genomic DNA, not sorted cells or RNA, was the template. Multiplex touch-down PCR with TRB-A/B primers amplified rearranged V-D-J TRB sequences. MiXCR was run by TCRdb on the multiplex PCR reads, yielding one entry per CDR3 protein. The profile shows around 13,000 distinct CDR3 sequences, over 25% of them singletons. Sequencing was performed on blood. Source of these receptors: a human donor in good health.

This clonotype was seen a handful of times. The chain joins TRBV12-3 or TRBV12-4 to TRBJ2-6; D call uncertain. This CDR3 spans 14 amino acids. The germline V and J ends were trimmed by 8 bases and 0 bases, with 8 bases remaining between them. The CDR3 region is CASGFSSGANVLTF. CDR3 DNA sequence: TGTGCCAGCGGGTTTTCCTCTGGGGCCAACGTCCTGACTTTC.

This clonotype was detected a few times. This rearrangement joins TRBV6-2 or TRBV6-3 to TRBJ2-3; 12 nucleotides agree with TRBD2. Germline V CDR1 and CDR2: MNHEY, SVGEGT. The CDR3 is made up of 18 amino acids. V lost 1 base and J lost 4; bases outside the gene matches: 9. CDR3 bases: TGTGCCAGCAGTTACTTTGCTAGCGGGGGGGCATGGGCAGATACGCAGTATTTT. Translation: CASSYFASGGAWADTQYF.

This clonotype was observed a few times. This chain links TRBV14 with TRBJ2-1; TRBD1 might be the D (5 bases). Looked up from germline, CDR1 is SGHDN and CDR2 is FVKESK. V was trimmed by 0 bases and J by 4 bases, leaving 16 bases between them. The CDR3 covers 17 residues. The CDR3, as DNA: TGTGCCAGCAGCCAAGAAGGTTTGGCAGGGATTTACAATGAGCAGTTCTTC. Translated, it gives CASSQEGLAGIYNEQFF.

The rearrangement joins TRBV19 to TRBJ1-5, with D perhaps TRBD1 (5 bases). The germline V gene has CDR1 LNHDA and CDR2 SQIVND (reference sequence). V lost 5 bases and J 3 bases, leaving 11 bases between the germline ends. CDR3 size: 14 residues. CDR3 region: CASSPQGNNQPQHF. The CDR3 DNA follows: TGTGCCAGTAGTCCCCAGGGTAACAATCAGCCCCAGCATTTT.

As concerns this clonotype: One junction end does not reproduce the germline sequence, and a read error may be involved. The chain combines TRBV6-6 with TRBJ1-6; 8 positions match TRBD1. The CDR3 is 15 amino acids. Germline CDR1 MNHNY, CDR2 SVGAGI (reference sequence). The DNA for the CDR3 is TGTGCCAGCAGTTACAGGAGACAGGGGAATTTACCCCTCCACTTT. It codes for CASSYRRQGNLPLHF.

The chain uses TRBV6-1 and TRBJ2-3, with 12 bases aligning to TRBD1. The CDR3 spans 17 residues. Germline loops: CDR1 MNHNS, CDR2 SASEGT. V was clipped by 4 bases and J by 3 bases; unmatched bases: 8. CDR3 coding DNA: TGTGCCAGCAGTGGCACCGGGACAGGGGGCGCAACAGATACGCAGTATTTT. It encodes CASSGTGTGGATDTQYF.

V and J are TRBV28 and TRBJ2-7, with 7 bases fitting TRBD1. V lost 3 bases, J lost 0 bases, and 5 bases stayed unmatched. The CDR3 is 15 residues long. The germline V gene encodes CDR1 MDHEN and CDR2 SYDVKM. The CDR3: CASSFSGQSSYEQYV. The CDR3 DNA reads TGTGCCAGCAGTTTTTCGGGACAGAGCTCCTACGAGCAGTACGTC.

The chain recombines TRBV27 with TRBJ1-4; D may be TRBD1 (6 bases). The length of the CDR3 is 15 residues. V dropped 5 bases and J dropped 3 bases, with 13 bases sitting between them. Germline V CDR1 and CDR2: MNHEY, SMNVEV (reference sequence). The CDR3 reads CASSPRTAPNEKLFF. CDR3 DNA sequence: TGTGCCAGCAGTCCTCGGACAGCTCCTAATGAAAAACTGTTTTTT. Combining the CDR3 with reference TRBV27 and TRBJ1-4 gives the whole variable domain EAQVTQNPRYLITVTGKKLTVTCSQNMNHEYMSWYRQDPGLGLRQIYYSMNVEVTDKGDVPEGYKVSRKEKRNFPLILESPSPNQTSLYFCASSPRTAPNEKLFFGSGTQLSVL.

J is TRBJ1-5 and V is TRBV12-3 or TRBV12-4, with 7 bases matching TRBD1. Germline trimming cut 7 bases from V and 1 base from J; bases unmatched to any gene: 7. The CDR3 is made up of 15 amino acids. CDR3 in DNA: TGTGCCAGCATTAAACAGGGGACGAGCAATCAGCCCCAGCATTTT. Translation: CASIKQGTSNQPQHF.

This chain joins TRBV29-1 and TRBJ2-3; 10 nucleotides match TRBD1. The junction had 2 bases not matched to a gene; V was cut back by 4 bases and J by 4 bases. Germline V CDR1 and CDR2: SQVTM, ANQGSEA. This CDR3 has 13 amino acids. In DNA, the CDR3 is TGCAGCGTTGGGGACAGGGGTTCAGATACGCAGTATTTT. This encodes CSVGDRGSDTQYF.

The V and J genes are TRBV5-1 and TRBJ2-3; TRBD2 agrees at 9 bases. The CDR3 runs to 17 residues. V dropped 0 bases and J dropped 1; count of bases not matched to a gene: 6. Germline V lookup: CDR1 SGHRS, CDR2 YFSETQ. The CDR3 sequence: CASSLGPSGAGTDTQYF. The CDR3 DNA sequence: TGCGCCAGCAGCTTGGGGCCTAGCGGGGCTGGCACAGATACGCAGTATTTT.

By sample fraction, this clonotype is medium-sized (0.01 to 0.1%). The J gene is TRBJ2-3, the V gene TRBV6-1; either TRBD1 or TRBD2 may fit D (5 bases each). The CDR3 is made up of 14 amino acids. Germline V CDR1 and CDR2: MNHNS, SASEGT. V lost 6 bases to trimming and J lost 2 bases, with 12 bases between them. This chain's CDR3 is CASSRPGHTDTQYF. In DNA, the CDR3 is TGTGCCAGCAGCCGTCCGGGGCACACAGATACGCAGTATTTT.

In its sample, this clonotype was seen a few times. This rearrangement joins TRBV7-2 to TRBJ1-5; possibly TRBD1 for D (5 bases). The CDR3 sequence is 16 residues long. V was shortened by 1 base and J by 4 bases, with 14 bases between the two germline ends. Germline V gene lookup returns CDR1 SGHTA and CDR2 FQGNSA. The CDR3 region has the DNA TGTGCCAGCAGCTTAGACCCGGGGAGACAGAATCAGCCCCAGCATTTT. Translating gives CASSLDPGRQNQPQHF. The variable domain in full, with the rest retrieved from reference TRBV7-2 and TRBJ1-5, is GAGVSQSPSNKVTEKGKDVELRCDPISGHTALYWYRQSLGQGLEFLIYFQGNSAPDKSGLPSDRFSAERTGGSVSTLTIQRTQQEDSAVYLCASSLDPGRQNQPQHFGDGTRLSIL.

The V call is TRBV15, the J call TRBJ2-3; 7 bases map to TRBD2. With V trimmed by 1 base and J by 2 bases, 6 bases remained unmatched. Germline lookup yields CDR1 LNHNV and CDR2 YYDKDF (reference sequence). This CDR3 is 16 amino acids long. CDR3 in amino acids: CATSRAPAGHTDTQYF. In nucleotides, the CDR3 is TGTGCCACCAGCAGAGCGCCAGCGGGGCACACAGATACGCAGTATTTT.